Listed here are 32 T cell receptor beta chains from one sample, sequenced in a study of regulatory T cells in long-lasting Graves disease. Construction of the TCR beta libraries employed iRepertoire HTBI primers in conjunction with Arm-PCR of CDR3 regions. TCRdb used MiXCR to reprocess the multiplex PCR reads, holding one entry per CDR3 protein. The table has hundreds of thousands of distinct CDR3 sequences, about 20% seen once. Specified time point: persistent/refractory GD, antithyroid drugs over 5 years with positive TRAb. RNA extracted from PBMCs served as the sequencing template. Source: peripheral blood mononuclear cells (PBMCs), taken when the disease was refractory, from a patient treated with antithyroid drugs. The source is a female donor with Graves disease.

The chain has TRBV11-2 and TRBJ2-1; either TRBD1 or TRBD2 may fit D (6 bases each). The germline gives CDR1 SGHAT, CDR2 FQNNGV. The CDR3 length is 16 residues. V was pared by 4 bases and J by 4 bases, with 17 bases between. As DNA, the CDR3 is TGTGCCAGCAGCTCCATCGGGGGCGAGAAATACAATGAGCAGTTCTTC. It yields the protein CASSSIGGEKYNEQFF.

The rearrangement links TRBV7-9 to TRBJ2-7, with D tentatively TRBD1 or TRBD2 (6 bases each). V shed 4 bases and J shed 2 bases, with 12 bases lying between them. Germline V gene lookup returns CDR1 SEHNR and CDR2 FQNEAQ (reference sequence). The CDR3 totals 14 residues. CDR3 amino acids: CASSSGDWTYEQYF. The CDR3 bases are TGTGCCAGCAGCTCAGGGGACTGGACCTACGAGCAGTACTTC.

The table lists this clonotype with a count of one. A read error is likely, as this CDR3 ends without the conserved phenylalanine or tryptophan. V and J are TRBV30 and TRBJ2-7; no reliable D call. Trimming removed 5 bases from V and 0 bases from J, with 17 bases in between. This CDR3 has 15 residues. CDR1 is GTSNPN and CDR2 is SVGIG in the germline V gene (reference sequence). In nucleotides, the CDR3 is TGTGCCTGGGACACGCTGAGATATCCCTCCTACGAGCAGTACCTC. This gives the protein CAWDTLRYPSYEQYL.

This sequence joins TRBV5-1 and TRBJ1-2; D is possibly TRBD1 (5 bases). The CDR3 extends over 15 amino acids. Trimming pared 3 bases from V and 8 bases from J, leaving 20 bases between. The V gene's germline CDR1 is SGHRS and CDR2 YFSETQ. This CDR3 is CASSWTGGESAGYTF. The CDR3 DNA sequence: TGCGCCAGCAGCTGGACGGGGGGTGAGTCGGCAGGCTACACCTTC. Combining the CDR3 with reference TRBV5-1 and TRBJ1-2 gives the whole variable domain KAGVTQTPRYLIKTRGQQVTLSCSPISGHRSVSWYQQTPGQGLQFLFEYFSETQRNKGNFPGRFSGRQFSNSRSEMNVSTLELGDSALYLCASSWTGGESAGYTFGSGTRLTVV.

This clonotype was observed many times. V usage is TRBV28 and J usage is TRBJ1-2, with D tentatively TRBD1 (5 bases). The V gene's germline CDR1 is MDHEN and CDR2 SYDVKM. Deletions cut 6 bases from V and 8 bases from J, with 22 bases between. The CDR3 length is 15 residues. CDR3 amino acids: CASSPSQGPMVGYTF. In nucleotides, the CDR3 is TGTGCCAGCAGCCCTTCGCAGGGCCCCATGGTGGGCTACACCTTC.

This clonotype was detected ten times or more. V usage is TRBV28 and J usage is TRBJ1-1; TRBD1 might be the D (5 bases). CDR1 MDHEN and CDR2 SYDVKM come from the germline V gene. The ends were cut back, 7 bases at V and 5 bases at J, with 20 bases in the middle. The CDR3 spans 15 residues. The chain's CDR3 is CASNFGGAGGTEAFF. CDR3 bases: TGTGCCAGCAACTTTGGTGGGGCGGGAGGGACTGAAGCTTTCTTT.

This clonotype has a count of ten or more. The chain links TRBV28 to TRBJ1-5; 8 bases fit TRBD1. The J segment lost 6 bases and the V segment lost 10 bases, leaving 11 bases of the junction unmatched. The CDR3 length is 14 residues. Germline CDR1 MDHEN, CDR2 SYDVKM. CDR3: CATKTAGGSQPQHF. In DNA, the CDR3 is TGTGCCACCAAGACCGCAGGGGGCAGTCAGCCCCAGCATTTT.

The chain joins TRBV5-1 to TRBJ2-5; D is undetermined. The CDR3 covers 16 residues. Trimming stripped 0 bases from V and 2 bases from J, with 14 bases between. Per germline, CDR1 SGHRS and CDR2 YFSETQ. This CDR3 reads CASSLVLGPIQETQYF. The CDR3 coding sequence is TGCGCCAGCAGCTTGGTATTAGGTCCGATTCAAGAGACCCAGTACTTC.

This clonotype was detected a few times. The rearrangement joins TRBV6-2 or TRBV6-3 to TRBJ1-6; 7 positions match TRBD1. After removal of 2 bases from V and 0 bases from J, the junction contained 4 bases not matched to a gene. The CDR3 is 17 amino acids. Germline V gene lookup returns CDR1 MNHEY and CDR2 SVGEGT. CDR3 DNA sequence: TGTGCCAGCAGTTACCTGGCAGGGGGCTCCTATAATTCACCCCTCCACTTT. It specifies CASSYLAGGSYNSPLHF.

This clonotype was counted at least ten times. Here the CDR3 reads CSASSYEQYF. The CDR3 DNA is TGCAGTGCCTCCTCCTACGAGCAGTACTTC. This chain uses TRBV20-1 with TRBJ2-7; D call uncertain. Deletions cut 6 bases from V and 0 bases from J, with 3 bases between. CDR1 and CDR2 from the germline V gene are DFQATT and SNEGSKA (reference sequence). The CDR3 loop spans 10 amino acids.

The chain has TRBV20-1 and TRBJ2-7, with a weak D call TRBD1 (5 bases). The CDR3 extends over 15 amino acids. Germline V gene data show CDR1 as DFQATT and CDR2 as SNEGSKA (reference sequence). V shed 5 bases and J shed 3 bases, with 20 bases lying between them. The CDR3 nucleotides read TGCAGTGCTGCAACGGTTCAACAGGTTGTCTACGAGCAGTACTTC. It yields the protein CSAATVQQVVYEQYF.

This chain connects TRBV5-4 to TRBJ2-7, with D possibly being TRBD2 (7 bases). The V and J ends lost 3 bases and 7 bases respectively, with 17 bases between them. CDR3 length: 14 amino acids. Germline V CDR1 and CDR2: SGHNT, YYREEE (reference sequence). CDR3 coding DNA: TGTGCCAGCAGCTGGAGGGGGGGATCGGGTGAGCAGTACTTC. Residues: CASSWRGGSGEQYF.

This clonotype was seen at least ten times. The chain links TRBV28 to TRBJ2-7; D uncertain. Germline values: CDR1 MDHEN, CDR2 SYDVKM. Trimming shortened V by 1 base and J by 3 bases, and 7 bases separated the two germline ends. The CDR3 totals 13 residues. CDR3 nucleotides: TGTGCCAGCAGTTTATCAATCCTCTACGAGCAGTACTTC. This gives the protein CASSLSILYEQYF.

This clonotype was picked up many times. The V gene is TRBV6-1, the J gene TRBJ2-5; 7 positions match TRBD2. The CDR3 is made up of 16 amino acids. V was pared by 6 bases and J by 2 bases, with 12 bases of the junction left unmatched. Germline assignment: CDR1 MNHNS and CDR2 SASEGT. CDR3 DNA sequence: TGTGCCAGCAGCGCCTTGGGCGGGAGCGATCAAGAGACCCAGTACTTC. As protein: CASSALGGSDQETQYF.

The chain joins TRBV9 to TRBJ2-1; the match to TRBD1 covers 7 bases. The CDR3 spans 16 residues. Trimming took 1 base from V and 5 from J; bases not matched to a gene: 9. Germline values: CDR1 SGDLS, CDR2 YYNGEE. CDR3 coding DNA: TGTGCCAGCAGCGTATCCAACTTTGACAGGGACAATGAGCAGTTCTTC. Its protein is CASSVSNFDRDNEQFF.

V gene TRBV6-1 combines with J gene TRBJ2-4, with 7 bases lining up with TRBD2. Germline V gene sequence: CDR1 MNHNS, CDR2 SASEGT. Trimming at V came to 6 bases and at J to 2 bases, leaving 13 bases not matched to a gene. The CDR3 runs 17 residues. As DNA, the CDR3 is TGTGCCAGCAGGACAGTTAGAAGCGGGGTGTCCAAAAACATTCAGTACTTC. It codes for CASRTVRSGVSKNIQYF.

In its sample, this clonotype was seen a few times. This chain connects TRBV29-1 to TRBJ1-1; D is undetermined. Trimming shortened V by 4 bases and J by 5 bases, and 20 bases separated the two germline ends. Germline CDR1 is SQVTM and CDR2 is ANQGSEA. This CDR3 is 15 amino acids long. The CDR3 here is CSVAPGMVGKTEAFF. Here the CDR3 DNA reads TGCAGCGTTGCCCCCGGTATGGTAGGGAAAACTGAAGCTTTCTTT.

This clonotype has a handful of counts. The chain employs TRBV7-2 and TRBJ2-3; D remains unclear. The V gene's germline CDR1 is SGHTA and CDR2 FQGNSA. V was cut by 4 bases and J by 1 base, with 9 bases left in between. This CDR3 is 14 amino acids long. The CDR3 spells CASSWPDRTDTQYF. CDR3 sequence (DNA): TGTGCCAGCAGCTGGCCAGACCGCACAGATACGCAGTATTTT.

The gene calls are TRBV30 and TRBJ2-7; D is perhaps TRBD2 (5 bases). Trimming took 0 bases from V and 0 from J, leaving 12 bases between them. This CDR3 contains 15 residues. Germline CDR1 GTSNPN, CDR2 SVGIG (reference sequence). In DNA form, the CDR3 reads TGTGCCTGGAGTGTACTCCCAGACTACTCCTACGAGCAGTACTTC. Protein product: CAWSVLPDYSYEQYF. The full variable domain, in which reference TRBV30 and TRBJ2-7 provide the parts outside the CDR3, is SQTIHQWPATLVQPVGSPLSLECTVEGTSNPNLYWYRQAAGRGLQLLFYSVGIGQISSEVPQNLSASRPQDRQFILSSKKLLLSDSGFYLCAWSVLPDYSYEQYFGPGTRLTVT.

The chain is built from TRBV11-2 and TRBJ2-7, with D tentatively TRBD1 or TRBD2 (6 bases each). The CDR3 sequence is 14 residues long. V shed 3 bases and J shed 5 bases, with 14 bases lying between them. Germline assignment: CDR1 SGHAT and CDR2 FQNNGV. DNA for the CDR3: TGTGCCAGCAGCTTGGCGAGGGGGGACCACGAGCAGTACTTC. Translated: CASSLARGDHEQYF. Based on the CDR3 plus reference TRBV11-2 and TRBJ2-7, the full variable domain is EAGVAQSPRYKIIEKRQSVAFWCNPISGHATLYWYQQILGQGPKLLIQFQNNGVVDDSQLPKDRFSAERLKGVDSTLKIQPAKLEDSAVYLCASSLARGDHEQYFGPGTRLTVT.

The chain is built from TRBV6-2 or TRBV6-3 and TRBJ2-2; 9 bases are a match to TRBD2. The germline V gene encodes CDR1 MNHEY and CDR2 SVGEGT. The J segment lost 9 bases and the V segment lost 0 bases, leaving 14 bases of the junction unmatched. The CDR3 consists of 18 residues. DNA for the CDR3: TGTGCCAGCAGTTACTCGACTGGGGCTAGCGGGACGGCGAGGGAGCTGTTTTTT. Protein: CASSYSTGASGTARELFF.

In this sample, this clonotype turned up many times. CDR3 nucleotide sequence: TGTGCCAGCAGCCAAGGTCAACTGGAAGGCGAGCAGTACTTC. This gives the protein CASSQGQLEGEQYF. The chain links TRBV3-1 to TRBJ2-7; D gene unclear. Trimming removed 1 base from V and 6 bases from J, with 13 bases in between. This CDR3 comprises 14 residues. CDR1 LGHDT and CDR2 YNNKEL come from the germline V gene (reference sequence).

The gene calls are TRBV20-1 and TRBJ2-3, with D perhaps TRBD1 (5 bases). V dropped 3 bases and J dropped 5 bases, with 15 bases sitting between them. The CDR3 is made up of 14 amino acids. The V gene's germline CDR1 is DFQATT and CDR2 SNEGSKA (reference sequence). The CDR3 bases are TGCAGTGCTAGTAACAGGCAAAGGGAAGATACGCAGTATTTT. It is translated as CSASNRQREDTQYF.

This sequence joins TRBV29-1 and TRBJ2-7; either TRBD1 or TRBD2 may supply D (5 bases each). Trimming stripped 6 bases from V and 7 bases from J, with 25 bases between. This CDR3 is 15 amino acids long. The germline V gene has CDR1 SQVTM and CDR2 ANQGSEA. The CDR3 loop is CSVGNLGRVSGEQYF. The CDR3 nucleotides are TGCAGCGTCGGGAACCTCGGGCGGGTGTCAGGGGAGCAGTACTTC.

The chain carries TRBV7-9 and TRBJ2-4, with a possible D match to TRBD1 (6 bases). Germline V gene sequence: CDR1 SEHNR, CDR2 FQNEAQ (reference sequence). The CDR3 sequence is 15 residues long. V shed 1 base and J shed 1 base, with 8 bases lying between them. CDR3 sequence reads: CASSLDQGAKNIQYF. In DNA, the CDR3 is TGTGCCAGCAGCTTAGACCAGGGGGCCAAAAACATTCAGTACTTC.

A word on this clonotype: One end of the junction does not line up with germline, which may come from a read error. This rearrangement joins TRBV6-2 or TRBV6-3 to TRBJ2-7; D gene uncertain. Germline V gives CDR1 MNHEY, CDR2 SVGEGT. CDR3 length equals 13 residues. The CDR3 protein is CANSPHAEYEQYF. The CDR3, as DNA: TGTGCCAACAGTCCACACGCCGAGTACGAGCAGTACTTC.

This clonotype was counted a single time. One end of the junction is discordant with germline, which a read error may explain. V and J are TRBV14 and TRBJ1-5; D may be TRBD1 (6 bases). The CDR3 contains 14 residues. In germline, CDR1 is SGHDN, CDR2 FVKESK. In DNA form, the CDR3 reads TGTGTCAGCAGCCCACAGGGATACAATCAGCCCCAGCATTTT. It specifies CVSSPQGYNQPQHF.

In DNA form, the CDR3 reads TGTGCCAGCAGCGGGGCAGTGGGGAGCACTGAAGCTTTCTTT. It codes for CASSGAVGSTEAFF. This sequence joins TRBV7-9 and TRBJ1-1; perhaps TRBD1 as D (5 bases). CDR1 and CDR2 from the germline V gene are SEHNR and FQNEAQ (reference sequence). The CDR3 totals 14 residues. The germline V and J ends were trimmed by 5 bases and 4 bases, with 14 bases remaining between them.

The count of this clonotype is one. Sequence at one end of the junction differs from germline and may be a read error. The V call is TRBV6-5, the J call TRBJ2-5; D gene ambiguous. The length of the CDR3 is 11 residues. CDR1 MNHEY and CDR2 SVGAGI come from the germline V gene. CDR3 in amino acids: CVSSYGKTQYF. In DNA, the CDR3 is TGTGTCAGCAGTTACGGAAAGACCCAGTACTTC.

This sequence joins TRBV27 and TRBJ1-1; D is perhaps TRBD1 (5 bases). Germline V gene data show CDR1 as MNHEY and CDR2 as SMNVEV (reference sequence). Trimming took off 3 bases at V and 5 bases at J, with 13 bases between the two ends. The CDR3 spans 14 residues. The CDR3 sequence is CASSFNSGRTEAFF. The DNA of the CDR3 is TGTGCCAGCAGTTTCAACTCAGGGCGGACTGAAGCTTTCTTT.

The table lists this clonotype with many counts. V is TRBV28 and J is TRBJ2-7; D possibly corresponds to TRBD2 (6 bases). CDR1 and CDR2 (germline): MDHEN, SYDVKM. Trimming stripped 2 bases from V and 0 bases from J, with 14 bases between. The CDR3 sequence is 16 residues long. The CDR3 DNA sequence: TGTGCCAGCAGTTTAGATCTTGGGGGGTCCTCCTACGAGCAGTACTTC. This sequence encodes CASSLDLGGSSYEQYF.

This clonotype has a count of ten or more. This CDR3 reads CASSYSTSGLGSGELFF. The CDR3, as DNA: TGTGCCAGCAGTTACTCGACTAGCGGCCTGGGTAGCGGGGAGCTGTTTTTT. V usage is TRBV6-2 or TRBV6-3 and J usage is TRBJ2-2; TRBD2 matches 9 bases. The CDR3 is 17 residues long. After removal of 0 bases from V and 7 bases from J, the junction contained 9 bases not matched to a gene. The V gene's germline CDR1 is MNHEY and CDR2 SVGEGT.